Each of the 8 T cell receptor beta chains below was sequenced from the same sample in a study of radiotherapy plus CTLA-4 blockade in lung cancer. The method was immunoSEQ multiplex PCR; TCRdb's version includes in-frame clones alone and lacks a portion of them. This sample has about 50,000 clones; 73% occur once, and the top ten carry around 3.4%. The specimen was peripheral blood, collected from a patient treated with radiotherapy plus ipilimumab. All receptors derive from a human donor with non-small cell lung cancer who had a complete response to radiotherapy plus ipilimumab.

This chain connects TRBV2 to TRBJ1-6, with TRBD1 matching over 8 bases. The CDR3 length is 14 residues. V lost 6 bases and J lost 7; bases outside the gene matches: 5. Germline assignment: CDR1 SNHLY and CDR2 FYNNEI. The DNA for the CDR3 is TGTGCCAGCAGAGATTCAGGGGGCAATTCACCCCTCCACTTT. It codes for CASRDSGGNSPLHF.

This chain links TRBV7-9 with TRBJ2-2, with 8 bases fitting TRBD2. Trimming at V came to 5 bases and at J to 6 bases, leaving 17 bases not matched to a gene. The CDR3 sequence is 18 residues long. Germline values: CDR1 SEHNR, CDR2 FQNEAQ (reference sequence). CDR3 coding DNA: TGTGCCAGCAGCACCCCCTTCACGGGAGGGCGAGGCTCCGGGGAGCTGTTTTTT. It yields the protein CASSTPFTGGRGSGELFF.

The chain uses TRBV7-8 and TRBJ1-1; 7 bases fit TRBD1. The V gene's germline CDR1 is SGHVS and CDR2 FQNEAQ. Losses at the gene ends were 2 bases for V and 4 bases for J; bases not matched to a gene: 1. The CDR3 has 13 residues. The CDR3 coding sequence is TGTGCCAGCAGCTTAACAGGGGCCACTGAAGCTTTCTTT. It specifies CASSLTGATEAFF.

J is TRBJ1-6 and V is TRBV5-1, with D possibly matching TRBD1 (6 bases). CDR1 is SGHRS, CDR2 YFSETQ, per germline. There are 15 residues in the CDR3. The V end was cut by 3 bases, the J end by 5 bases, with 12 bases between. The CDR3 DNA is TGCGCCAGCAGCTACGGACAGACTAATAATTCACCCCTCCACTTT. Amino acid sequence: CASSYGQTNNSPLHF.

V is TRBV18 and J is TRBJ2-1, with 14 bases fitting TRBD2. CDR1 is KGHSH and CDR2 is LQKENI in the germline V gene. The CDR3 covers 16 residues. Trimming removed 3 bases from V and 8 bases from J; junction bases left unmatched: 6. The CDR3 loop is CASSPQGLAGVHEQFF. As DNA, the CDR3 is TGTGCCAGCTCACCTCAGGGACTAGCGGGAGTACATGAGCAGTTCTTC. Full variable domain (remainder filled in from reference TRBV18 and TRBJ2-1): NAGVMQNPRHLVRRRGQEARLRCSPMKGHSHVYWYRQLPEEGLKFMVYLQKENIIDESGMPKERFSAEFPKEGPSILRIQQVVRGDSAAYFCASSPQGLAGVHEQFFGPGTRLTVL.

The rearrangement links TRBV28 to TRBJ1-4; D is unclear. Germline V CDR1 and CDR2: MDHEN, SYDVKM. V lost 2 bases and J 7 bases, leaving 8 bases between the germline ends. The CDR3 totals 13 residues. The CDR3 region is CASSLPSVEKLFF. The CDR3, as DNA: TGTGCCAGCAGTTTACCCTCCGTTGAAAAACTGTTTTTT.

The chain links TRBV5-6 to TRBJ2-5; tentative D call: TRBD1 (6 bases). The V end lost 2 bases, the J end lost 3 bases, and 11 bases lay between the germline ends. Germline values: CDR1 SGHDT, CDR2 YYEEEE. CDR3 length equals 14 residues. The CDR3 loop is CASSLLQGKETQYF. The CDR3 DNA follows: TGTGCCAGCAGCTTACTACAGGGTAAAGAGACCCAGTACTTC.

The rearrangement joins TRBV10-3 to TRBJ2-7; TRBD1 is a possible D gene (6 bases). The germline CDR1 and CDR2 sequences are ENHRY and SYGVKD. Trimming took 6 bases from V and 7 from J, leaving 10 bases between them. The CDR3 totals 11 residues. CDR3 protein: CAIRGALEQYF. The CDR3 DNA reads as TGTGCCATCAGGGGGGCACTTGAGCAGTACTTC.